The rows below give T cell receptor beta chains drawn from one sample of a study of radiation and T cells in renal cell carcinoma. Libraries were prepared by immunoSEQ multiplex PCR; TCRdb keeps only in-frame clonotypes and omits some of them. This table holds around 100,000 clones, around 80% found once. This specimen consisted of blood, obtained from a patient whose treatment included radiotherapy and nephrectomy. Receptor source: a man aged 60-69 years with renal cell carcinoma. The CDR3 runs from the conserved cysteine through the conserved F or W. Fields, in order: V gene, D gene, J gene, clone size, CDR3 protein, CDR3 DNA. The D gene is left open where the match is weak. Only part of the rows carry a size: once, few, many, or a class if the clone is expanded.

V gene: TRBV10-3; D gene: TRBD1; J gene: TRBJ1-2; clone size: once; CDR3 protein: CAISAQQGVGYGYTF; CDR3 DNA: TGTGCCATCAGTGCTCAACAGGGGGTTGGCTATGGCTACACCTTC
V gene: TRBV6-6; D gene: .; J gene: TRBJ2-7; clone size: many; CDR3 protein: CASSYSWEQYF; CDR3 DNA: TGTGCCAGCAGTTACTCTTGGGAGCAGTACTTC
V gene: TRBV6-5; D gene: .; J gene: TRBJ1-2; clone size: .; CDR3 protein: CASRRDFNYGHTF; CDR3 DNA: TGTGCCAGCCGCAGGGATTTCAACTATGGCCACACCTTC
V gene: TRBV6-1; D gene: .; J gene: TRBJ1-1; clone size: .; CDR3 protein: CASRRGLGEAFF; CDR3 DNA: TGTGCCAGCAGACGGGGGCTCGGTGAAGCTTTCTTT
V gene: TRBV10-1; D gene: TRBD1; J gene: TRBJ1-1; clone size: .; CDR3 protein: CASSQGAIRSGTEAFF; CDR3 DNA: TGCGCCAGCAGTCAGGGGGCTATAAGGTCCGGGACTGAAGCTTTCTTT
V gene: TRBV19; D gene: .; J gene: TRBJ2-1; clone size: .; CDR3 protein: CASSIDPGSGVHEQFF; CDR3 DNA: TGTGCCAGTAGTATAGATCCCGGGTCCGGGGTCCATGAGCAGTTCTTC
V gene: TRBV27; D gene: TRBD2; J gene: TRBJ2-1; clone size: .; CDR3 protein: CASNQAGLLNEQFF; CDR3 DNA: TGTGCCAGCAACCAAGCGGGATTGTTAAATGAGCAGTTCTTC
V gene: TRBV28; D gene: TRBD1; J gene: TRBJ1-1; clone size: .; CDR3 protein: CASSPPGQASLAFF; CDR3 DNA: TGTGCCAGCAGTCCTCCGGGACAGGCTTCGTTGGCTTTCTTT
V gene: TRBV5-1; D gene: .; J gene: TRBJ2-3; clone size: .; CDR3 protein: CASNTDWKSQDTQYF; CDR3 DNA: TGCGCCAGCAACACGGACTGGAAGAGCCAAGATACGCAGTATTTT
V gene: TRBV15; D gene: .; J gene: TRBJ1-4; clone size: .; CDR3 protein: CATSSSSTTNEKLFF; CDR3 DNA: .
V gene: TRBV19; D gene: .; J gene: TRBJ2-3; clone size: .; CDR3 protein: CASSIGAEADTQYF; CDR3 DNA: TGTGCCAGTAGTATTGGTGCCGAAGCAGATACGCAGTATTTT
V gene: TRBV5-8; D gene: .; J gene: TRBJ2-2; clone size: .; CDR3 protein: CATTHRSTGELFF; CDR3 DNA: TGTGCCACCACCCACAGGAGCACCGGGGAGCTGTTTTTT
V gene: TRBV29-1; D gene: .; J gene: TRBJ2-5; clone size: .; CDR3 protein: CSVAKGSQYF; CDR3 DNA: TGCAGCGTTGCTAAGGGGTCCCAGTACTTC
V gene: TRBV6-1; D gene: .; J gene: TRBJ1-2; clone size: .; CDR3 protein: CASFWTIGDGYTF; CDR3 DNA: TGTGCCAGCTTTTGGACAATCGGCGATGGCTACACCTTC
V gene: TRBV28; D gene: .; J gene: TRBJ1-3; clone size: .; CDR3 protein: CASSLISLSESPTGNTIYF; CDR3 DNA: TGTGCCAGCAGTTTAATCTCGCTTTCGGAGAGCCCGACGGGAAACACCATATATTTT
V gene: TRBV6-5; D gene: .; J gene: TRBJ1-6; clone size: .; CDR3 protein: CASGGNAVYNSPLHF; CDR3 DNA: TGTGCCAGCGGGGGAAATGCTGTCTATAATTCACCCCTCCACTTT
V gene: TRBV28; D gene: TRBD2; J gene: TRBJ2-7; clone size: .; CDR3 protein: CASSGTSGSFYEQYF; CDR3 DNA: TGTGCCAGCAGTGGAACTAGCGGGAGTTTCTACGAGCAGTACTTC
V gene: TRBV10-3; D gene: .; J gene: TRBJ2-2; clone size: .; CDR3 protein: CASSPLSTGELFF; CDR3 DNA: TGTGCCAGCAGCCCTCTTTCCACCGGGGAGCTGTTTTTT
V gene: TRBV4-2; D gene: .; J gene: TRBJ2-5; clone size: .; CDR3 protein: CASSQESGEETQYF; CDR3 DNA: TGTGCCAGCAGCCAAGAGTCAGGGGAAGAGACCCAGTACTTC
V gene: TRBV28; D gene: .; J gene: TRBJ1-5; clone size: once; CDR3 protein: CASRGGYGNQPQHF; CDR3 DNA: TGTGCCAGCAGAGGAGGGTACGGCAATCAGCCCCAGCATTTT
V gene: TRBV28; D gene: TRBD1; J gene: TRBJ2-7; clone size: .; CDR3 protein: CASRPRADRGRYEQYF; CDR3 DNA: TGTGCCAGCAGACCTAGAGCGGACAGGGGAAGATACGAGCAGTACTTC
V gene: TRBV19; D gene: .; J gene: TRBJ1-5; clone size: .; CDR3 protein: CASSIGSQGRGQPQHF; CDR3 DNA: TGTGCCAGTAGTATTGGATCGCAGGGCCGGGGGCAGCCCCAGCATTTT
V gene: TRBV14; D gene: .; J gene: TRBJ2-1; clone size: once; CDR3 protein: CASSHINEQFF; CDR3 DNA: TGTGCCAGCAGCCATATTAATGAGCAGTTCTTC
V gene: TRBV10-3; D gene: .; J gene: TRBJ2-5; clone size: .; CDR3 protein: CAISESFSQETQYF; CDR3 DNA: TGTGCCATCAGTGAGTCTTTCAGTCAAGAGACCCAGTACTTC
V gene: TRBV5-1; D gene: TRBD2; J gene: TRBJ2-3; clone size: .; CDR3 protein: CASGEGLQTDTQYF; CDR3 DNA: TGCGCCAGCGGGGAGGGCCTTCAGACAGATACGCAGTATTTT
V gene: TRBV9; D gene: .; J gene: TRBJ1-2; clone size: .; CDR3 protein: CASSVGPTYGYTF; CDR3 DNA: TGTGCCAGCAGCGTAGGACCGACCTATGGCTACACCTTC
V gene: TRBV11-3; D gene: .; J gene: TRBJ2-1; clone size: .; CDR3 protein: CASSPGGYGSGNEQFF; CDR3 DNA: TGTGCCAGCAGCCCCGGGGGCTACGGGAGTGGCAATGAGCAGTTCTTC
V gene: TRBV28; D gene: .; J gene: TRBJ2-5; clone size: .; CDR3 protein: CASSTRGRLKRETQYF; CDR3 DNA: TGTGCCAGCAGTACCCGGGGTAGGCTCAAGAGAGAGACCCAGTACTTC
V gene: TRBV5-4; D gene: .; J gene: TRBJ2-4; clone size: .; CDR3 protein: CASSLAAGRSKNIQYF; CDR3 DNA: TGTGCCAGCAGCTTGGCTGCAGGGCGATCCAAAAACATTCAGTACTTC
V gene: TRBV2; D gene: .; J gene: TRBJ2-1; clone size: .; CDR3 protein: CASWGEPSVNEQFF; CDR3 DNA: TGTGCCAGCTGGGGGGAGCCTTCGGTCAATGAGCAGTTCTTC
V gene: TRBV13; D gene: .; J gene: TRBJ2-1; clone size: few; CDR3 protein: CASSLYGPGNEQFF; CDR3 DNA: TGTGCCAGCAGCTTATACGGGCCAGGGAATGAGCAGTTCTTC
V gene: TRBV19; D gene: .; J gene: TRBJ1-1; clone size: once; CDR3 protein: CASSTQVNTEAFF; CDR3 DNA: TGTGCCAGTAGTACCCAAGTGAACACTGAAGCTTTCTTT
V gene: TRBV6-6; D gene: TRBD1; J gene: TRBJ1-1; clone size: .; CDR3 protein: CASNRGYTGGWTEAFF; CDR3 DNA: TGTGCCAGCAACAGGGGCTATACAGGGGGATGGACTGAAGCTTTCTTT
V gene: TRBV13; D gene: TRBD2; J gene: TRBJ2-5; clone size: .; CDR3 protein: CASSSGSGTSDKETQYF; CDR3 DNA: TGTGCCAGCAGCTCAGGTTCCGGGACTAGCGACAAAGAGACCCAGTACTTC
V gene: TRBV4-2; D gene: .; J gene: TRBJ2-7; clone size: .; CDR3 protein: CASSPLPPDGTQAYEQYF; CDR3 DNA: TGTGCCAGCAGCCCACTTCCGCCCGACGGGACCCAGGCCTACGAGCAGTACTTC
V gene: TRBV11-2; D gene: .; J gene: TRBJ2-7; clone size: .; CDR3 protein: CASSLSTGLGEQYF; CDR3 DNA: TGTGCCAGCAGCTTATCAACAGGTCTGGGGGAGCAGTACTTC
V gene: TRBV5-1; D gene: .; J gene: TRBJ1-3; clone size: .; CDR3 protein: CASRSGGDGNTIYF; CDR3 DNA: TGCGCCAGCAGGTCCGGCGGGGACGGAAACACCATATATTTT
V gene: TRBV18; D gene: TRBD1; J gene: TRBJ1-3; clone size: .; CDR3 protein: CASSPSHRGLNTIYF; CDR3 DNA: TGTGCCAGCTCACCGTCCCACAGGGGACTGAACACCATATATTTT
V gene: TRBV27; D gene: .; J gene: TRBJ2-1; clone size: .; CDR3 protein: CASGEKQTSYNEQFF; CDR3 DNA: TGTGCCAGTGGAGAGAAGCAGACCTCCTACAATGAGCAGTTCTTC
V gene: TRBV10-1; D gene: TRBD2; J gene: TRBJ2-3; clone size: .; CDR3 protein: CASSLAGSPDTQYF; CDR3 DNA: TGCGCCAGCAGTCTAGCGGGAAGCCCAGATACGCAGTATTTT
V gene: TRBV7-2; D gene: TRBD2; J gene: TRBJ2-5; clone size: .; CDR3 protein: CASGRTSGWQETQYF; CDR3 DNA: TGTGCCAGCGGCCGGACTAGCGGGTGGCAAGAGACCCAGTACTTC